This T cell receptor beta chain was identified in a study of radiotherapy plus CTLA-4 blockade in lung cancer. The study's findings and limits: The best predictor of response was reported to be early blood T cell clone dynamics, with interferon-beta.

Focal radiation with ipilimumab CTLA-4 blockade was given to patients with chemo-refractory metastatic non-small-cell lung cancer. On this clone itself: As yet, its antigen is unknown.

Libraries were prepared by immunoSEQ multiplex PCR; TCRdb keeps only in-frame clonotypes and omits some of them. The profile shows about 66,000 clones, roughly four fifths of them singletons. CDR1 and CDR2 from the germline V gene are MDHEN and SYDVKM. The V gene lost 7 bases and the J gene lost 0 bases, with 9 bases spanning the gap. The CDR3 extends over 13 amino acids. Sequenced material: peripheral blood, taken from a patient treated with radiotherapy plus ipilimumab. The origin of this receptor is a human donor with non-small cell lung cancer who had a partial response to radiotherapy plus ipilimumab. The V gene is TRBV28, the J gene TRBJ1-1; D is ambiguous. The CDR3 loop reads CASKTDMNTEAFF. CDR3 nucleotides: TGTGCCAGCAAAACAGACATGAACACTGAAGCTTTCTTT.